This T cell receptor beta chain emerged from a study of shared clonotypes between healthy human individuals. Method: immunoSEQ multiplex PCR; TCRdb's copy keeps in-frame clones and lacks some. The repertoire consists of millions of clones, with more than 90% occurring once and the leading ten covering over 0.12%. This CDR3 comprises 14 residues. Germline V gene lookup returns CDR1 KGHSH and CDR2 LQKENI. J gave up 5 bases and V 2 bases, and 5 bases lay outside the gene matches. The rearrangement uses TRBV18 and TRBJ2-5; 7 bases match TRBD1. The specimen was naive CD4+ T cells sorted from blood. Specified subset: CD45RA+ positively selected. The receptor comes from a young man in good health. The CDR3 loop reads CASSPTGVWETQYF. CDR3 nucleotides: TGTGCCAGCTCACCAACAGGGGTTTGGGAGACCCAGTACTTC.